These T cell receptor beta chains were read from a single sample in a study of CD8 T cells in Susac syndrome. TCRdb independently ran MiXCR on the immunoSEQ multiplex PCR reads; one entry per CDR3 protein. The table lists around 150,000 distinct CDR3 sequences, 85% to 95% of them singletons, with about 0.11% in the top ten. Sequencing used CD4+ T cells from PBMCs. Receptors were obtained from a human donor with multiple sclerosis. CDR3s include the opening cysteine and the closing phenylalanine or tryptophan. The order of the fields is J gene, V gene, D gene, clone size, CDR3 DNA, CDR3 protein. The D gene is left open where the match is weak. Only some rows state a clone size, as once, few, many or a class for expanded clones.

>TRBJ1-1|TRBV5-4|TRBD1|NA
TGTGCCAGCAGCTTGAAGACAGGGATGAACACTGAAGCTTTCTTT
CASSLKTGMNTEAFF
>TRBJ2-1|TRBV14|TRBD1|NA
TGTGCCAGCAGCCGACAGGGGTACAACAATGAGCAGTTCTTC
CASSRQGYNNEQFF
>TRBJ2-5|TRBV29-1|NA|NA
TGCAGCGTTGGGGGGACACTACAAGAGACCCAGTACTTC
CSVGGTLQETQYF
>TRBJ2-2|TRBV30|TRBD2|NA
TGTGCCTGGAGTACGGGACTAGCGGTCACCGGGGAGCTGTTTTTT
CAWSTGLAVTGELFF
>TRBJ1-1|TRBV12-3/TRBV12-4|NA|NA
TGTGCCAGCAAATTATTGGTGAACACTGAAGCTTTCTTT
CASKLLVNTEAFF
>TRBJ2-7|TRBV4-1|NA|NA
TGCGCCAGCAGCCAAGATGTAGGCTTCTCCTACGAGCAGTACTTC
CASSQDVGFSYEQYF
>TRBJ2-5|TRBV15|NA|NA
TGTGCCACCAGCAGAGATCTCTGGCAGTTCCAAGAGACCCAGTACTTC
CATSRDLWQFQETQYF
>TRBJ1-4|TRBV5-1|TRBD1|NA
TGCGCCAGCAGCCGGACAGGGAGCGGCGGAAGTCCTGAAAAACTGTTTTTT
CASSRTGSGGSPEKLFF
>TRBJ1-5|TRBV9|TRBD1|NA
TGTGCCAGCAGCGCCTCAGGGGGCATACAGCCCCAGCATTTT
CASSASGGIQPQHF
>TRBJ2-1|TRBV19|TRBD2|NA
TGTGCCAGTAGTTCAGCGGGAGGAGCCTACAATGAGCAGTTCTTC
CASSSAGGAYNEQFF
>TRBJ2-7|TRBV30|NA|NA
TGTGCCTGGAGTGTACCCCAGGGTTTCTCCTACGAGCAGTACTTC
CAWSVPQGFSYEQYF
>TRBJ2-7|TRBV7-9|NA|NA
TGTGCCAGCACCAACCCCGGAGGCTACGAGCAGTACTTC
CASTNPGGYEQYF
>TRBJ2-1|TRBV24-1|NA|once
TGTGCCACCAGTGTCGGAGGGACACTGTACAATGAGCAGTTCTTC
CATSVGGTLYNEQFF
>TRBJ2-5|TRBV27|TRBD1|NA
TGTGCCAGCAGTTGGACAGGGACTGAGACCCAGTACTTC
CASSWTGTETQYF
>TRBJ2-7|TRBV4-2|NA|NA
TGTGCCAGCAGCCAAGTCGCCCAAGGGGGGCCTCCCTACGAGCAGTACTTC
CASSQVAQGGPPYEQYF
>TRBJ2-5|TRBV27|NA|once
TGTGCCAGCAGTCTCTTCGGGGCTAACCAAGAGACCCAGTACTTC
CASSLFGANQETQYF
>TRBJ2-5|TRBV7-8|NA|NA
TGTGCCAGCAGCTTAGGGTCCTATTTAGAGACCCAGTACTTC
CASSLGSYLETQYF
>TRBJ2-5|TRBV11-2|TRBD1|NA
TGTGCCAGCAGCCGCGGGACAGGACTCCAAGAGACCCAGTACTTC
CASSRGTGLQETQYF
>TRBJ2-2|TRBV6-2/TRBV6-3|TRBD2|NA
TGTGCCAGCAGTTACCCCCGGGAGGGCGTAATTGTCACCGGGGAGCTGTTTTTT
CASSYPREGVIVTGELFF
>TRBJ1-6|TRBV11-2|NA|NA
TGTGCCAGCAGCTTAAACAGCTCACCCCTCCACTTT
CASSLNSSPLHF
>TRBJ2-7|TRBV2|NA|NA
TGTGCCAGCAGCCCCTCCGCAGGGACCCTCTACGAGCAGTACTTC
CASSPSAGTLYEQYF
>TRBJ2-5|TRBV15|TRBD1|NA
TGTGCCACCACTCCTCCAGACAGGGGACAAGAGACCCAGTACTTC
CATTPPDRGQETQYF
>TRBJ2-7|TRBV20-1|TRBD2|once
TGCAGTGCTAGAGGGGCTAGCGGGAGGTACGAGCAGTACTTC
CSARGASGRYEQYF
>TRBJ2-4|TRBV4-1|TRBD1|NA
TGCGCCAGCAGCCAACTGGGACAGGGCAAAAACATTCAGTACTTC
CASSQLGQGKNIQYF